The 30 T cell receptor beta chains below were found in one sample sequenced in a study of Ad26.COV2.S vaccination and SARS-CoV-2 variants. The treatment: over 15 received Ad26.COV2.S at low or high dose, single or two shots; about 5 received placebo; per-sample allocation not given. Material that was analyzed had been drawn on day 63 after the first vaccine or placebo injection. TCRdb's table, derived via immunoSEQ multiplex PCR, lists solely in-frame clones and lacks some. The top ten clones hold under 2.5% of a sample with about 320,000 clones, around four fifths of them seen once. The sequences come from peripheral blood, collected in a trial of Ad26.COV2.S vaccine versus placebo. The receptor source for this set is a person between 18 and 65 years old who received the Ad26.COV2.S COVID-19 vaccine or a placebo.

The rearrangement uses TRBV23-1 and TRBJ1-2; no reliable D call. TRBV23-1 qualifies as an ORF whose function is uncertain. The length of the CDR3 is 14 residues. V was clipped by 9 bases and J by 4 bases, with 18 bases between them. In DNA, the CDR3 is TGCGCCAGGTCACTAAGTAGGGATTTCTATGGCTACACCTTC. Translation: CARSLSRDFYGYTF.

In this sample, this clone turned up once. V usage is TRBV11-3 and J usage is TRBJ1-3; no firm D call. Germline-derived CDR1 and CDR2 are SGHNT and YENEEA. This CDR3 contains 15 residues. V lost 3 bases, J lost 4 bases, and 13 bases lay in between. In nucleotides, the CDR3 is TGTGCCAGCAGCTTGACGGCGGAGTGGGGAAACACCATATATTTT. Protein: CASSLTAEWGNTIYF.

The chain recombines TRBV7-2 with TRBJ1-4, with 9 bases that match TRBD1. The V and J ends lost 5 bases and 0 bases, in that order; junction bases with no gene match: 7. CDR1 is SGHTA, CDR2 FQGNSA, per germline. The CDR3 is 17 residues long. The CDR3 nucleotides read TGTGCCAGCAGCGTACAGGGGGCCCTGTCAACTAATGAAAAACTGTTTTTT. Amino acid sequence: CASSVQGALSTNEKLFF.

The chain is built from TRBV15 and TRBJ1-6, with D perhaps matching TRBD1 (5 bases). The CDR3 consists of 15 residues. The germline V gene has CDR1 LNHNV and CDR2 YYDKDF (reference sequence). Trimming pared 5 bases from V and 5 bases from J, leaving 13 bases between. CDR3 nucleotide sequence: TGTGCCACCAGCGCGTTAGGGGTTAATAATTCACCCCTCCACTTT. Translated, it gives CATSALGVNNSPLHF.

The chain has TRBV6-5 and TRBJ1-2; D is unresolved. Germline V gene sequence: CDR1 MNHEY, CDR2 SVGAGI. Trimming pared 4 bases from V and 8 bases from J, leaving 11 bases between. CDR3 length equals 12 residues. The CDR3 reads CASSLGEGGYTF. The CDR3 bases are TGTGCCAGCAGTTTGGGAGAGGGCGGCTACACCTTC.

This clone was recorded once. The rearrangement links TRBV10-3 to TRBJ2-1, with 9 bases aligning to TRBD1. This CDR3 spans 15 amino acids. The V gene's germline CDR1 is ENHRY and CDR2 SYGVKD. Trimming took 6 bases from V and 6 from J; bases not matched to a gene: 9. The CDR3 reads CAIRRAGQGSNEQFF. Here the CDR3 DNA reads TGTGCCATCAGACGGGCGGGACAGGGTTCCAATGAGCAGTTCTTC.

The CDR3 DNA reads TGTGCCAGTACTGCGGACAGCCAGCCCCAGCATTTT. Its translation: CASTADSQPQHF. The V gene is TRBV19, the J gene TRBJ1-5, with TRBD1 as a possible D gene (6 bases). The V gene's germline CDR1 is LNHDA and CDR2 SQIVND (reference sequence). The ends were cut back, 7 bases at V and 7 bases at J, with 11 bases in the middle. This CDR3 contains 12 residues.

DNA for the CDR3: TGTGCCAGCAGCGTAGGGAATTCCGGGGGCCAAGAGACCCAGTACTTC. Protein sequence: CASSVGNSGGQETQYF. The chain couples TRBV9 to TRBJ2-5; TRBD2 is a possible D gene (6 bases). V dropped 0 bases and J dropped 1 base, with 13 bases sitting between them. The germline V gene encodes CDR1 SGDLS and CDR2 YYNGEE. The CDR3 has 16 residues. The full variable domain, completed using reference TRBV9 and TRBJ2-5, is DSGVTQTPKHLITATGQRVTLRCSPRSGDLSVYWYQQSLDQGLQFLIQYYNGEERAKGNILERFSAQQFPDLHSELNLSSLELGDSALYFCASSVGNSGGQETQYFGPGTRLLVL.

There are a few counts of this clone. The rearrangement links TRBV2 to TRBJ1-4; unclear D gene. Per the germline V gene, CDR1 is SNHLY and CDR2 is FYNNEI. V shed 6 bases and J shed 8 bases, with 13 bases lying between them. The CDR3 extends over 13 amino acids. CDR3 in DNA: TGTGCCAGCAGCGGGTTAACCGGGGAAAAACTGTTTTTT. It codes for CASSGLTGEKLFF.

The count of this clone is one. CDR3 DNA sequence: TGTGCCAGCAGCCAAGACAATGAGCAGTTCTTC. It specifies CASSQDNEQFF. The chain combines TRBV4-2 with TRBJ2-1; D is undetermined. The CDR3 covers 11 residues. Between the trimmed V and J ends, which lost 0 bases and 6 bases, there was a span of 0 bases. CDR1 LGHNA and CDR2 YNFKEQ come from the germline V gene.

CDR3 in amino acids: CASRMRGTEAFF. Written as DNA, the CDR3 is TGTGCCAGCAGGATGAGGGGAACTGAAGCTTTCTTT. The J gene is TRBJ1-1, the V gene TRBV6-5, with D perhaps TRBD1 (5 bases). Trimming removed 6 bases at V and 5 bases at J, with 10 bases between. Germline lookup yields CDR1 MNHEY and CDR2 SVGAGI. The CDR3 runs 12 residues.

J is TRBJ2-3 and V is TRBV29-1; D unclear. This CDR3 comprises 14 residues. V lost 7 bases and J lost 1, with 15 bases in between. CDR1 and CDR2 (germline): SQVTM, ANQGSEA. The CDR3 loop reads CSANLKGGTDTQYF. DNA for the CDR3: TGCAGCGCTAACCTCAAGGGCGGCACAGATACGCAGTATTTT.

Only a few counts were recorded for this clone. The gene calls are TRBV5-4 and TRBJ1-1, with D perhaps matching TRBD1 (6 bases). Germline V lookup: CDR1 SGHNT, CDR2 YYREEE (reference sequence). Trimming pared 2 bases from V and 0 bases from J, leaving 17 bases between. The CDR3 totals 17 residues. Written as DNA, the CDR3 is TGTGCCAGCAGCTTATCAGGACAGAACCGTATGAACACTGAAGCTTTCTTT. It encodes CASSLSGQNRMNTEAFF.

The rearrangement uses TRBV12-3 or TRBV12-4 and TRBJ2-7; 7 nucleotides match TRBD1. Unmatched junction bases numbered 0, after V lost 1 base and J lost 3 bases. The CDR3 is made up of 13 amino acids. DNA for the CDR3: TGTGCCAGCAGTTTAGGGACAGGCTACGAGCAGTACTTC. Protein: CASSLGTGYEQYF.

The chain employs TRBV2 and TRBJ1-5; weak D call: TRBD1 (5 bases). CDR1 is SNHLY and CDR2 is FYNNEI in the germline V gene. The CDR3 covers 16 residues. Deletions cut 5 bases from V and 0 bases from J, with 14 bases between. CDR3 sequence (DNA): TGTGCCAGCAGTAGTCGATCAGGGAATAGCAATCAGCCCCAGCATTTT. This sequence encodes CASSSRSGNSNQPQHF.

The rearrangement uses TRBV18 and TRBJ1-5; D perhaps matches TRBD1 (6 bases). Trimming stripped 3 bases from V and 2 bases from J, with 17 bases between. This CDR3 has 17 residues. Germline V gives CDR1 KGHSH, CDR2 LQKENI. The CDR3 bases are TGTGCCAGCTCACCTTCAGGGGCCTCTTCGGGCAATCAGCCCCAGCATTTT. Amino acids: CASSPSGASSGNQPQHF.

This clone was seen more than once but under ten times. This sequence joins TRBV19 and TRBJ2-1; D ambiguous. The CDR3 runs to 16 residues. Between the trimmed V and J ends, which lost 3 bases and 5 bases, there was a span of 17 bases. Germline CDR1 LNHDA, CDR2 SQIVND (reference sequence). CDR3 sequence reads: CASSIRTARSDNEQFF. CDR3 DNA sequence: TGTGCCAGTAGTATTCGGACGGCCAGGTCTGACAATGAGCAGTTCTTC.

The chain employs TRBV5-1 and TRBJ2-7; D is possibly TRBD2 (6 bases). Germline values: CDR1 SGHRS, CDR2 YFSETQ. The length of the CDR3 is 14 residues. V lost 2 bases, J lost 1 base, and 10 bases lay in between. The CDR3 region is CASSFGTSSYEQYF. CDR3 nucleotide sequence: TGCGCCAGCAGCTTCGGGACTTCGTCCTACGAGCAGTACTTC. The variable domain in full, with the rest retrieved from reference TRBV5-1 and TRBJ2-7, is KAGVTQTPRYLIKTRGQQVTLSCSPISGHRSVSWYQQTPGQGLQFLFEYFSETQRNKGNFPGRFSGRQFSNSRSEMNVSTLELGDSALYLCASSFGTSSYEQYFGPGTRLTVT.

The chain employs TRBV11-2 and TRBJ1-4; tentative D call: TRBD1 (6 bases). The V gene lost 5 bases and the J gene lost 5 bases, with 15 bases spanning the gap. CDR3 length equals 15 residues. Germline V gene sequence: CDR1 SGHAT, CDR2 FQNNGV. CDR3 protein: CASSPGQTLNEKLFF. CDR3 coding DNA: TGTGCCAGCAGCCCAGGACAGACTCTAAATGAAAAACTGTTTTTT.

CDR3 nucleotides: TGTGCCAGCAGCGTAGTGGGGACAGGGAAGTCTGAAGCTTTCTTT. Protein: CASSVVGTGKSEAFF. The chain has TRBV9 and TRBJ1-1; 9 bases fit TRBD1. With 0 bases clipped from V and 6 bases from J, the junction kept 6 bases outside the gene matches. The CDR3 contains 15 residues. Per germline, CDR1 SGDLS and CDR2 YYNGEE.

The rearrangement joins TRBV4-1 to TRBJ1-3; TRBD1 might be the D (5 bases). Germline values: CDR1 MGHRA, CDR2 YSYEKL. With 4 bases removed from V and 2 bases from J, the gap between germline ends came to 18 bases. This CDR3 is built from 17 residues. CDR3 bases: TGCGCCAGCAGCCTCTCTAGGGGTCCGGGAACTGGAAACACCATATATTTT. Its translation: CASSLSRGPGTGNTIYF.

The V call is TRBV7-6, the J call TRBJ2-1, with D possibly matching TRBD1 (5 bases). CDR3 length equals 13 residues. Germline lookup yields CDR1 SGHVS and CDR2 FNYEAQ. V was clipped by 2 bases and J by 10 bases, with 12 bases between them. DNA of the CDR3: TGTGCCAGCAGCTTACAGGGTTTAAGGGAGCAGTTCTTC. Protein product: CASSLQGLREQFF.

V is TRBV3-1 (or the pseudogene TRBV3-2) and J is TRBJ2-3; D is unresolved. V was clipped by 0 bases and J by 2 bases, with 18 bases between them. The germline V gene encodes CDR1 LGHDT and CDR2 YNNKEL (reference sequence). The CDR3 loop spans 18 amino acids. CDR3 in amino acids: CASSQEIQPTKITDTQYF. The CDR3 nucleotides are TGTGCCAGCAGCCAAGAAATCCAGCCCACGAAAATCACAGATACGCAGTATTTT.

Only one count was recorded for this clone. The gene calls are TRBV27 and TRBJ1-2, with 7 bases aligning to TRBD1. This CDR3 is 14 amino acids long. From germline, CDR1 is MNHEY and CDR2 SMNVEV (reference sequence). With 6 bases clipped from V and 8 bases from J, the junction kept 12 bases outside the gene matches. The CDR3, as DNA: TGTGCCAGCAGCCCTGGAGGGGGCGTAGGGGGCTACACCTTC. Translating it yields CASSPGGGVGGYTF.

The rearrangement links TRBV10-3 to TRBJ1-1, with 7 positions matching TRBD1. This CDR3 contains 14 residues. In germline, CDR1 is ENHRY, CDR2 SYGVKD. J lost 8 bases, V lost 3 bases, and 9 bases had no gene match. The CDR3 is CAISDTGERGEAFF. CDR3 nucleotides: TGTGCCATCAGTGATACAGGGGAGCGCGGCGAAGCTTTCTTT.

The chain recombines TRBV7-9 with TRBJ2-1; 8 positions agree with TRBD2. The CDR3 consists of 16 residues. V lost 5 bases to trimming and J lost 6 bases; unmatched junction nucleotides: 12. The germline V gene has CDR1 SEHNR and CDR2 FQNEAQ (reference sequence). CDR3 residues: CASSDTVGLASNEQFF. As DNA, the CDR3 is TGTGCCAGCAGCGATACCGTCGGACTAGCATCCAATGAGCAGTTCTTC.

Here the CDR3 reads CASSPPLTGEETQYF. CDR3 in DNA: TGTGCCAGCTCACCACCGTTGACAGGGGAAGAGACCCAGTACTTC. The rearrangement links TRBV18 to TRBJ2-5, with TRBD1 identical over 8 bases. This CDR3 is 15 amino acids long. The J segment lost 3 bases and the V segment lost 0 bases, leaving 3 bases of the junction unmatched. The germline CDR1 and CDR2 sequences are KGHSH and LQKENI.

The table lists this clone with a count of one. The chain's CDR3 is CASSLHGTAEQETQYF. For the CDR3, the DNA is TGTGCCAGCAGTCTCCACGGGACAGCTGAACAAGAGACCCAGTACTTC. The chain joins TRBV28 to TRBJ2-5; TRBD1 matches 7 bases. This CDR3 is 16 amino acids long. Germline lookup yields CDR1 MDHEN and CDR2 SYDVKM. With V trimmed by 5 bases and J by 2 bases, 11 bases remained unmatched. The whole variable domain, filled in from reference TRBV28 and TRBJ2-5, reads DVKVTQSSRYLVKRTGEKVFLECVQDMDHENMFWYRQDPGLGLRLIYFSYDVKMKEKGDIPEGYSVSREKKERFSLILESASTNQTSMYLCASSLHGTAEQETQYFGPGTRLLVL.

This clone showed up just a few times. This CDR3 is also generated by other DNA sequences in the sample. The rearrangement uses TRBV5-1 and TRBJ1-1; TRBD1 might be the D (5 bases). CDR1 and CDR2 (germline): SGHRS, YFSETQ. CDR3 length: 14 amino acids. Trimming shortened V by 0 bases and J by 3 bases, and 9 bases separated the two germline ends. Here the CDR3 reads CASSLAGGYTEAFF. CDR3 DNA sequence: TGCGCCAGCAGCTTGGCCGGGGGTTACACTGAAGCTTTCTTT.

In the case of this clone: This specimen includes other DNA sequences encoding the same CDR3. This sequence joins TRBV28 and TRBJ2-7; TRBD1 matches at 11 bases. Germline CDR1 reads MDHEN; CDR2 reads SYDVKM. This CDR3 region has 13 residues. V lost 8 bases, J lost 2 bases, and 2 bases stayed unmatched. CDR3 region: CASLDRGPYEQYF. In DNA, the CDR3 is TGTGCCAGCCTGGACAGGGGGCCCTACGAGCAGTACTTC.